This T cell receptor beta chain comes out of a study of chemoradiotherapy in HPV16-positive cancers. On the study more broadly: Candidate HPV-specific T-cell clones and common TCR motifs came from functional assays in a couple of HPV16-positive patients.

TCRdb's copy holds only in-frame clones and misses some; the assay was immunoSEQ multiplex PCR. The data show about 21,000 clones, about 90% seen once. In regard to this clone: What it binds is unknown.

Over chemoradiotherapy, repertoires were sampled more than once. Study-wide points: The functional HPV-specific definition rests on just a couple of HPV16-positive patients. HPV-responsive T-cell expansion during chemoradiotherapy was linked to improved recurrence-free survival in HPV16-positive patients.

The material sequenced was blood, taken from a patient who underwent chemoradiotherapy. The source is a human donor with HPV-associated anogenital cancer.

The CDR3 region has the DNA TGTGCCAGCTCGCCGCAGGGGAACGAGCAGTACTTC. Amino acids: CASSPQGNEQYF. The chain recombines TRBV18 with TRBJ2-7; D possibly corresponds to TRBD1 (6 bases). CDR1 is KGHSH and CDR2 is LQKENI in the germline V gene. The CDR3 is 12 residues long. V lost 6 bases and J 5 bases, leaving 11 bases between the germline ends.